This TCR beta chain was retrieved from a study of blood T cells in healthy people across ages (dated by TCRdb to 2013 to 2016). As for the study more broadly: In model experiments, roughly one uniquely barcoded TCR beta cDNA molecule per two T cells was captured by template switching. Using deep sequencing normalized with unique cDNA molecular identifiers, the study measured how TCR beta repertoire diversity changes with age. The donors were divided into four age groups: young (average about 15 years), middle-aged (almost 40), aged (about 61) and long-lived (nearly 85). To avoid experimental bias, donors of different ages were distributed randomly across sequencing lanes. Two additional independent replicas of 1 million unique cDNA reads from the same blood draw were analyzed for two donors (one aged 18 to 29 and one aged 80 or older). Overall study results and their limits: As age increased, observed TCR beta diversity per million T cells dropped in a roughly linear way, and a significant reduction was already evident by age 40. Donor CMV infection status was unknown, potentially confounding age-related changes in expanded clonotypes. The percentage of naive T cells measured by flow cytometry correlated strongly with observed TCR beta diversity. Because profiling used bulk unsorted PBMCs, naive and antigen-experienced compartments could not be compared conclusively. Compared with the aged group, the long-lived group had more naive CD4+ T cells, fewer expanded clones and increased TCR diversity, suggesting age selection. Estimates of total diversity based on one million sequenced T cells were regarded as lower bounds and as underestimates.

Libraries were prepared through 5' RACE. The data were produced on an Illumina HiSeq 2500. A second roughly 6 to 11 cycle PCR used a sample-barcoded 5' primer and a J-beta primer mix. A unique molecular identifier was introduced onto each TCR beta cDNA molecule by a template-switch 5' adaptor carrying 12 random nucleotides. Each sample yielded at least 2.5 million CDR3-containing paired-end reads. First-strand cDNA was synthesized from all RNA with the Mint cDNA synthesis kit, primed by a TRBC-specific oligonucleotide. Following uracil-DNA glycosylase treatment, all cDNA underwent a first 18-cycle PCR with the universal primers M1SS and BC2_uni_R. As for how the authors treated the data: Normalization of each sample was performed by random selection of 1 million high-quality reads, each carrying a distinct molecular identifier. Reads with shared molecular identifiers were discarded instead of being binned into consensus sequences. MiTCR, set to a Q25 quality threshold and the strictest error-elimination algorithm, was used for CDR3 identification, clonotype clustering and error correction. A nonparametric unseen species model with Euler transformation was used to estimate a lower bound on total TCR beta diversity. The public reads were run again by TCRdb, first through fastp at Q25 and then through MiXCR, and only productive beta chains were kept. Merged by CDR3 protein, the rows form single entries marked with the most common genes and DNA. TCRdb, not the authors, supplied the V and J calls. The sample records a few hundred thousand distinct CDR3 sequences, roughly half of which are singletons. Around 50% of the sample comes from the top ten.

To note about this clonotype: This clone's antigen is unknown. No base qualities exist here, and no much larger clone lies one base off it.

Sequences LGHNA (CDR1) and YNFKEQ (CDR2) are obtained from the germline V gene. CDR3 length: 17 amino acids, cysteine to phenylalanine. Only the CDR3 portion is preserved as DNA: 51 bases, with reading frame beginning at the first base. A distance of 15 bases separates the germline ends of V and J, which lose 0 bases and 1 base respectively. The roughly 39 donors, aged about 6 to 95 years, were systemically healthy Caucasian individuals from Russia. Ten milliliters of peripheral blood were drawn from each donor into EDTA-treated Vacutainer tubes. Ficoll-Paque density-gradient centrifugation was used to isolate PBMCs, with at least 6 million obtained per sample. Trizol reagent was used to extract total RNA from PBMCs, with at least 5.5 micrograms per sample. For every donor, an aliquot of PBMCs went through flow cytometry to measure the percentages of naive CD45RAhigh/CD27high T cells.

The source is a man in his fifties or sixties in good health. This chain joins TRBV4-2 to TRBJ1-1, with no confident D gene call. Sequencing was carried out using blood. The bases are TGTGCCAGCAGCCAAGATAAAGGGATCCAATCGAACACTGAAGCTTTCTTT. It specifies CASSQDKGIQSNTEAFF.